The clone carrying this T cell receptor beta chain was detected only a few times. Its antigen is as yet unknown. This CDR3 comprises 16 residues. Germline-derived CDR1 and CDR2 are MGHDK and SYGVNS. With 1 base removed from V and 2 bases from J, the gap between germline ends came to 15 bases. A universal primer site and UMIs were added as TCR cDNA was made by 5'RACE template switching. Using its own MiXCR run on the 5' RACE reads, TCRdb lists one record per CDR3 protein. Of a few hundred thousand distinct CDR3 sequences listed, less than 20% were seen once; the top ten hold 17%. This specimen belongs to a study of T cells after yellow fever vaccination. Study at large: Fractions of low cell number were prepared using SMART-Seq v4 Ultra Low Input.

Notes on the study in general: Post-booster repertoires again held most primary-vaccination clones (roughly 95% CD4, approximately 90% CD8).

Sequenced material: PBMCs, taken about 5 days after the first yellow fever vaccination. This TCR came from a young man who received the YFV17D yellow fever vaccine. The gene calls are TRBV25-1 and TRBJ2-7; D call uncertain. The CDR3 coding sequence is TGTGCCAGCAGTGAATCCTCCCGGGCTGGAACCTACGAGCAGTACTTC. Translating gives CASSESSRAGTYEQYF.